This note documents a single T cell receptor beta chain sequence. Germline V lookup: CDR1 GTSNPN, CDR2 SVGIG (reference sequence). CDR3 length: 12 residues. The V end lost 0 bases, the J end lost 4 bases, and 7 bases lay between the germline ends. Using immunoSEQ multiplex PCR, the repertoire was profiled, and TCRdb retains in-frame clones only, with some absent. The sample lists roughly 34,000 clones, over 85% occurring once. The data originate from a study of OX40 agonist ivuxolimab in advanced cancers. Specimen: CD4+ or CD8+ T cells sorted from blood, collected in a trial of the OX40 agonist ivuxolimab. The chain carries TRBV30 and TRBJ2-7; D call uncertain. The sequence came from an adult with an advanced solid tumor such as melanoma, head and neck, liver or kidney cancer. CDR3 region: CAWSVLTYEQYF. The CDR3 DNA is TGTGCCTGGAGTGTTCTCACTTACGAGCAGTACTTC.